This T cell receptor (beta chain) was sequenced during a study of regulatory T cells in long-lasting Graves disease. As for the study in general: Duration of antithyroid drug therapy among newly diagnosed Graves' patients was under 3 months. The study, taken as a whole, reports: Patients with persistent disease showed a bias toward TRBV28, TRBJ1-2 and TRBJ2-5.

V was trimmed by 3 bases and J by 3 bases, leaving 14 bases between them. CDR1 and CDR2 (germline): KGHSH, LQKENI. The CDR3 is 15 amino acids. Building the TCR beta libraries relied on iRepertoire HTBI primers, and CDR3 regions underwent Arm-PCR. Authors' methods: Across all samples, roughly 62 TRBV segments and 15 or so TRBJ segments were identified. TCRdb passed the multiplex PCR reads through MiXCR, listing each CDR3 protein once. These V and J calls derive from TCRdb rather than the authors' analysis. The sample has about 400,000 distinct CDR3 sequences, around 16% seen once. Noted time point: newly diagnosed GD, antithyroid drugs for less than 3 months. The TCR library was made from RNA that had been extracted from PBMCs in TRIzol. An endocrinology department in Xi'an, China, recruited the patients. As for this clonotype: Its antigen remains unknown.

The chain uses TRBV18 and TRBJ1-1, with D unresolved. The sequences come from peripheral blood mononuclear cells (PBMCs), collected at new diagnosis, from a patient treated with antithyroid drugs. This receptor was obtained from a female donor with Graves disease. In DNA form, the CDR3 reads TGTGCCAGCTCACCCGCTGCCCGGGGTTACACTGAAGCTTTCTTT. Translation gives CASSPAARGYTEAFF.